These 13 T cell receptor beta chains came from one sample sequenced in a study of blood T cell repertoires in COVID-19. Measured with immunoSEQ multiplex PCR; TCRdb has only the in-frame clones, and not every one. The sample gives 270,000 or so clones, roughly 90% of which show up once; 0.94% is in the top ten. Material for sequencing was peripheral blood. The source is a woman aged 35 to 49 who had recovered from COVID-19.

The genes are TRBV27 and TRBJ2-1; 7 bases align to TRBD2. The CDR3 loop spans 15 amino acids. The germline V gene has CDR1 MNHEY and CDR2 SMNVEV (reference sequence). Trimming cost V 7 bases and J 5 bases; bases outside gene matches: 11. CDR3 DNA: TGTGCCAGCAAATCTAGGGGACTAAACCACAATGAGCAGTTCTTC. Amino acid sequence: CASKSRGLNHNEQFF.

This clone was picked up a small number of times. This chain connects TRBV9 to TRBJ2-7, with 8 bases lining up with TRBD1. This CDR3 spans 16 amino acids. The J segment lost 7 bases and the V segment lost 0 bases, leaving 12 bases of the junction unmatched. The germline gives CDR1 SGDLS, CDR2 YYNGEE. In DNA form, the CDR3 reads TGTGCCAGCAGCGTAGCCGGGGACAGGTTGACGGGGGAGCAGTACTTC. Translated: CASSVAGDRLTGEQYF.

This clone was counted once. This chain connects TRBV6-7 to TRBJ2-2; D possibly corresponds to TRBD1 (6 bases). TRBV6-7 is recorded as an ORF, its role being uncertain. V lost 0 bases, J lost 6 bases, and 23 bases lay in between. The CDR3 covers 19 residues. The CDR3 region has the DNA TGTGCCAGCAGTTACTCGAGTCCCCCGGAAGCAGGGGCTGCCGGGGAGCTGTTTTTT. Encoded protein: CASSYSSPPEAGAAGELFF.

This chain connects TRBV30 to TRBJ2-2, with 10 bases aligning to TRBD1. The CDR3 is made up of 15 amino acids. Germline lookup yields CDR1 GTSNPN and CDR2 SVGIG (reference sequence). V dropped 1 base and J dropped 6; count of bases not matched to a gene: 5. The CDR3 loop is CAWSGGTGVAGELFF. The CDR3 bases are TGTGCCTGGAGTGGGGGGACAGGGGTCGCCGGGGAGCTGTTTTTT.

The rearrangement links TRBV3-1 (or the pseudogene TRBV3-2) to TRBJ1-1; D unclear. The V gene's germline CDR1 is LGHDT and CDR2 YNNKEL (reference sequence). The CDR3 contains 13 residues. Between the trimmed V and J ends, which lost 8 bases and 4 bases, there was a span of 14 bases. The CDR3 region has the DNA TGTGCCAGCGACCACCCTGGGAGCACTGAAGCTTTCTTT. Protein sequence: CASDHPGSTEAFF.

The chain employs TRBV20-1 and TRBJ2-7; D gene ambiguous. The CDR3 consists of 10 residues. Germline V lookup: CDR1 DFQATT, CDR2 SNEGSKA (reference sequence). The V end was cut by 3 bases, the J end by 3 bases, with 3 bases between. In nucleotides, the CDR3 is TGCAGTGCTAGTCTCTACGAGCAGTACTTC. It encodes CSASLYEQYF.

This clone was counted only a few times. The chain joins TRBV19 to TRBJ1-6; 7 bases are shared with TRBD1. The CDR3 has 13 amino acids. CDR1 LNHDA and CDR2 SQIVND come from the germline V gene (reference sequence). V gave up 10 bases and J gave up 6 bases; unmatched junction bases: 6. In DNA form, the CDR3 reads TGTGCCACCGCGGACAGGTCTAATTCACCCCTCCACTTT. It yields the protein CATADRSNSPLHF.

The V and J genes are TRBV3-1 (or the pseudogene TRBV3-2) and TRBJ2-7, with 11 positions matching TRBD2. Trimming removed 0 bases from V and 5 bases from J; junction bases left unmatched: 3. Per the germline V gene, CDR1 is LGHDT and CDR2 is YNNKEL (reference sequence). The length of the CDR3 is 15 residues. CDR3 loop: CASSQDTSGSNEQYF. Here the CDR3 DNA reads TGTGCCAGCAGCCAAGATACTAGCGGGAGTAACGAGCAGTACTTC.

V is TRBV7-9 and J is TRBJ2-1; 12 bases map to TRBD2. The CDR3 is made up of 17 amino acids. V was clipped by 0 bases and J by 6 bases; unmatched bases: 6. CDR1 and CDR2 from the germline V gene are SEHNR and FQNEAQ (reference sequence). The CDR3 nucleotides are TGTGCCAGCAGCTTAGCGGTGACTAGCGGGAGTATCAATGAGCAGTTCTTC. It is translated as CASSLAVTSGSINEQFF.

This chain connects TRBV6-5 to TRBJ1-1; perhaps TRBD1 as D (5 bases). Germline V gives CDR1 MNHEY, CDR2 SVGAGI. The V and J ends lost 5 bases and 3 bases respectively, with 16 bases between them. CDR3 size: 15 residues. The CDR3 region has the DNA TGTGCCAGCAGTCGAACACAGGTGATGGACACTGAAGCTTTCTTT. It encodes CASSRTQVMDTEAFF.

This chain links TRBV11-3 with TRBJ2-7, with unresolved D. Trimming took 5 bases from V and 3 from J, leaving 14 bases between them. This CDR3 is 14 amino acids long. The germline CDR1 and CDR2 sequences are SGHNT and YENEEA. CDR3 sequence: CASSPRPSGYEQYF. CDR3 DNA: TGTGCCAGCAGCCCCCGTCCATCGGGCTACGAGCAGTACTTC. Variable domain in full (rest from reference TRBV11-3 and TRBJ2-7): EAGVVQSPRYKIIEKKQPVAFWCNPISGHNTLYWYLQNLGQGPELLIRYENEEAVDDSQLPKDRFSAERLKGVDSTLKIQPAELGDSAVYLCASSPRPSGYEQYFGPGTRLTVT.

The chain carries TRBV7-9 and TRBJ2-1; D gene ambiguous. Germline V gene sequence: CDR1 SEHNR, CDR2 FQNEAQ (reference sequence). Between the trimmed V and J ends, which lost 5 bases and 0 bases, there was a span of 14 bases. The CDR3 extends over 16 amino acids. CDR3 in amino acids: CASSPYTGSSYNEQFF. CDR3 nucleotides: TGTGCCAGCAGCCCCTATACGGGTAGCTCCTACAATGAGCAGTTCTTC.

This chain links TRBV18 with TRBJ2-1; TRBD2 matches 8 bases. CDR3 length equals 15 residues. Trimming at V came to 2 bases and at J to 3 bases, leaving 3 bases not matched to a gene. The V gene's germline CDR1 is KGHSH and CDR2 LQKENI. The CDR3 spells CASSPAGGYYNEQFF. The CDR3 coding sequence is TGTGCCAGCTCACCAGCGGGAGGATACTACAATGAGCAGTTCTTC.